This entry concerns a single T cell receptor beta chain. As yet, its antigen is unknown. This record belongs to a study of cytomegalovirus exposure and HLA in healthy donors. Whole-study context: As an earlier analysis found, about 179 million T cells yielded about 120 million unique TCR beta sequences. Findings and limits, study-wide: Presence/absence analysis assumed near-uniform sequencing depth across donors. Follow-up analysis later connected one missense variant in DCLRE1C with trimming of TCR beta V- and J-genes. It was shown in a later analysis that HLA-associated TCR beta chains were more clonally expanded than other, equally common chains.

In the PCR, 60 Vbeta and 13 Jbeta primers were used. TCRdb keeps only in-frame clones here, not all; method: immunoSEQ multiplex PCR. The sample has some 200,000 clones; about 83% are singletons. Germline V gives CDR1 SGHTA, CDR2 FQGNSA. With V trimmed by 4 bases and J by 6 bases, 8 bases remained unmatched. This CDR3 region has 15 residues. The sample taken for sequencing was PBMCs. The V and J genes are TRBV7-2 and TRBJ1-4, with 7 bases identical to TRBD1. The sequence derives from a man aged 35 to 55 in good health and CMV-seronegative. CDR3: CASSSSRGLHEKLFF. CDR3 bases: TGTGCCAGCAGCTCATCCAGGGGGTTACATGAAAAACTGTTTTTT.